The clone carrying this T cell receptor (beta chain) was detected once. The sample belongs to a study of blood T cell repertoires in COVID-19. Study-level information: COVID-19 samples, acute and convalescent, were from the United States, Italy and Spain. From T cells, B-cell-depleted T cells, or PBMCs came the material, which was cDNA or gDNA.

Authors' methods: Reference gene primer amplification yielded estimated nucleated cell counts. Assay used: immunoSEQ multiplex PCR; TCRdb lists only in-frame clones, some missing. The DNA gave D and trimming, while V, J and clone size come from that table. The sample lists about 170,000 clones; roughly 80% were seen once. The CDR3 covers 13 residues. Deletions cut 2 bases from V and 5 bases from J, with 7 bases between. Germline CDR1 and CDR2: SGHTA and FQGNSA. The clonotype was recovered from a man between 70 and 80 years old with active or convalescent COVID-19. The sequencing sample was made of peripheral blood. The chain links TRBV7-2 to TRBJ1-3; no definite D call. In DNA form, the CDR3 reads TGTGCCAGCAGCTTAATGAGGAGAAACACCATATATTTT. Translated, it gives CASSLMRRNTIYF.